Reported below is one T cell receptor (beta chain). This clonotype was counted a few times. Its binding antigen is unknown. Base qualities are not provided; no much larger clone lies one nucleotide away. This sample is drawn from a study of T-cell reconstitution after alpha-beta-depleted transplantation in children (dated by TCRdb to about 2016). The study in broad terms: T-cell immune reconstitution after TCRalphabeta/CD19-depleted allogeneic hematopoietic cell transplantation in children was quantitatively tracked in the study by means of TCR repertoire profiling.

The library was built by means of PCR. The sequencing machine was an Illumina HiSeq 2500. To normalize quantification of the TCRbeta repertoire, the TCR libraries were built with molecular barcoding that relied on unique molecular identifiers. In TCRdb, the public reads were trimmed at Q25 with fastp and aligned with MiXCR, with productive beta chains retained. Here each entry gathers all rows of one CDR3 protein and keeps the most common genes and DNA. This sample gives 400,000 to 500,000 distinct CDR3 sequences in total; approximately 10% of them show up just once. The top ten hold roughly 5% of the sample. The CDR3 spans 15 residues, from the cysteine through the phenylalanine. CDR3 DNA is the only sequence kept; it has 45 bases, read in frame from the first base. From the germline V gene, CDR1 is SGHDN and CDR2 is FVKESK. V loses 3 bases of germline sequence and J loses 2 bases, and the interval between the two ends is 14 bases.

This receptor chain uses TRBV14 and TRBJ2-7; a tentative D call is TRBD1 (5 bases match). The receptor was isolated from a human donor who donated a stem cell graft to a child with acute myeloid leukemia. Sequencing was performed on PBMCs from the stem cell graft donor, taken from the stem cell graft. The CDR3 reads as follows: CASSQYPTEAYEQYF. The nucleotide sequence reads TGTGCCAGCAGCCAGTACCCGACAGAAGCCTACGAGCAGTACTTC.